This passage covers 16 T cell receptor beta chains from one sample sequenced in a study of blood T cell repertoires in COVID-19. Data came from immunoSEQ multiplex PCR; TCRdb stores just in-frame clones and leaves some out. The repertoire holds about 240,000 clones, with roughly 85% as singletons. Sequenced input: peripheral blood. The receptors come from a woman under 30 with acute or convalescent COVID-19.

The rearrangement links TRBV11-3 to TRBJ2-7, with D possibly matching TRBD1 (5 bases). Germline V gives CDR1 SGHNT, CDR2 YENEEA. This CDR3 contains 18 residues. V lost 4 bases and J 3 bases, leaving 25 bases between the germline ends. As DNA, the CDR3 is TGTGCCAGCAGCTCTCTCGGTGTGGCCTGCAGAGACAGCTACGAGCAGTACTTC. This sequence encodes CASSSLGVACRDSYEQYF.

This clone showed up just a few times. This sequence joins TRBV6-2 or TRBV6-3 and TRBJ2-7; TRBD2 matches 15 bases. V lost 2 bases, J lost 2 bases, and 1 base stayed unmatched. The CDR3 has 16 residues. Per germline, CDR1 MNHEY and CDR2 SVGEGT. The CDR3 DNA follows: TGTGCCAGCAGTTACGGACTAGCGGGAGGGACCTACGAGCAGTACTTC. It encodes CASSYGLAGGTYEQYF.

This clone was recorded once. This chain links TRBV29-1 with TRBJ2-3, with D maybe TRBD1 (6 bases). The CDR3 has 15 residues. CDR1 and CDR2 from the germline V gene are SQVTM and ANQGSEA. V was pared by 3 bases and J by 1 base, with 14 bases between. Here the CDR3 DNA reads TGCAGCGTTGACCCACAGGGTCTAGGCACAGATACGCAGTATTTT. Translating it yields CSVDPQGLGTDTQYF.

The chain carries TRBV27 and TRBJ2-7, with D perhaps matching TRBD2 (5 bases). Germline V gene lookup returns CDR1 MNHEY and CDR2 SMNVEV (reference sequence). The CDR3 covers 13 residues. Trimming left V 4 bases short and J 3 bases short, with 10 bases between. CDR3: CASSSRVFYEQYF. The CDR3, as DNA: TGTGCCAGCAGTTCGAGGGTTTTCTACGAGCAGTACTTC.

The chain uses TRBV18 and TRBJ2-1; a weak D match, TRBD1 (5 bases). This CDR3 is 13 amino acids long. V shed 0 bases and J shed 9 bases, with 9 bases lying between them. Germline V gene lookup returns CDR1 KGHSH and CDR2 LQKENI. This CDR3 is CASSPPSGPEQFF. The DNA for the CDR3 is TGTGCCAGCTCACCACCGTCAGGGCCTGAGCAGTTCTTC.

The rearrangement links TRBV28 to TRBJ1-2; D call uncertain. Trimming pared 3 bases from V and 6 bases from J, leaving 8 bases between. Germline CDR1 reads MDHEN; CDR2 reads SYDVKM. This CDR3 contains 12 residues. In DNA form, the CDR3 reads TGTGCCAGCAGTTTTGTTCCGGATGGCTACACCTTC. Protein sequence: CASSFVPDGYTF.

The rearrangement joins TRBV24-1 to TRBJ2-5, with D maybe TRBD2 (5 bases). Germline V gives CDR1 KGHDR, CDR2 SFDVKD. The CDR3 has 15 amino acids. V lost 5 bases to trimming and J lost 0 bases, with 12 bases between them. CDR3 DNA sequence: TGTGCCACCAGTGTGGCGGGTGGCAACCAAGAGACCCAGTACTTC. Translated: CATSVAGGNQETQYF.

The chain uses TRBV6-5 and TRBJ2-1; 7 bases match TRBD2. The V segment lost 2 bases and the J segment 6 bases; nucleotides outside the gene matches: 10. Germline CDR1 MNHEY, CDR2 SVGAGI. This CDR3 spans 16 amino acids. As DNA, the CDR3 is TGTGCCAGCAGTTACAGGTTCTCGGCTAGCGGCAATGAGCAGTTCTTC. It translates to CASSYRFSASGNEQFF.

The J gene is TRBJ2-5, the V gene TRBV11-2, with TRBD1 identical over 8 bases. J lost 4 bases, V lost 4 bases, and 8 bases had no gene match. The germline V gene encodes CDR1 SGHAT and CDR2 FQNNGV. The CDR3 is made up of 15 amino acids. CDR3 region: CASSSRQGTGETQYF. Written as DNA, the CDR3 is TGTGCCAGCAGCTCCAGACAGGGGACAGGAGAGACCCAGTACTTC.

The chain recombines TRBV6-2 or TRBV6-3 with TRBJ2-1, with 15 nucleotides matching TRBD2. This CDR3 is built from 19 residues. Germline assignment: CDR1 MNHEY and CDR2 SVGEGT. Trimming took 2 bases from V and 0 from J; bases not matched to a gene: 5. The CDR3, as DNA: TGTGCCAGCAGTTACCCCGGACTAGCGGGAGGGTTCTCCTACAATGAGCAGTTCTTC. This codes for CASSYPGLAGGFSYNEQFF.

V and J are TRBV27 and TRBJ2-7; TRBD1 matches 9 bases. Unmatched junction bases numbered 19, after V lost 9 bases and J lost 7 bases. The CDR3 runs 16 residues. The V gene's germline CDR1 is MNHEY and CDR2 SMNVEV (reference sequence). The CDR3 is CASSTGGAGRKGEQYF. The DNA for the CDR3 is TGTGCCAGTTCCACAGGGGGCGCCGGGAGGAAGGGAGAGCAGTACTTC.

J is TRBJ1-5 and V is TRBV19; D is perhaps TRBD1 (6 bases). Germline CDR1 is LNHDA and CDR2 is SQIVND (reference sequence). The CDR3 runs to 15 residues. Trimming took 2 bases from V and 7 from J, leaving 15 bases between them. The CDR3 sequence: CASSIKQGFGQPQHF. The CDR3 nucleotides are TGTGCCAGTAGTATAAAACAGGGCTTTGGCCAGCCCCAGCATTTT.

The V gene is TRBV27, the J gene TRBJ1-2; D gene unclear. The length of the CDR3 is 15 residues. Germline values: CDR1 MNHEY, CDR2 SMNVEV (reference sequence). Deletions cut 0 bases from V and 4 bases from J, with 12 bases between. The CDR3 protein is CASSLSYRSSYGYTF. The CDR3 coding sequence is TGTGCCAGCAGTTTATCCTACAGAAGCTCCTATGGCTACACCTTC.

The sample holds a few counts of this clone. The J gene is TRBJ1-2, the V gene TRBV9; D is possibly TRBD1 (6 bases). The CDR3 length is 15 residues. Germline CDR1 is SGDLS and CDR2 is YYNGEE. V lost 4 bases to trimming and J lost 4 bases, with 17 bases between them. For the CDR3, the DNA is TGTGCCAGCAGCACCAGTATGGGACAAGGCTATGGCTACACCTTC. Its translation: CASSTSMGQGYGYTF.

This sequence joins TRBV5-4 and TRBJ2-1; 14 bases align to TRBD2. V trimming: 0 bases; J trimming: 6 bases; junction bases outside the gene matches: 5. Germline lookup yields CDR1 SGHNT and CDR2 YYREEE (reference sequence). The CDR3 is 17 residues long. The CDR3 protein is CASSLGGLAGVANEQFF. The CDR3 DNA reads TGTGCCAGCAGCTTGGGGGGACTAGCGGGAGTTGCCAATGAGCAGTTCTTC.

CDR3 nucleotide sequence: TGCGCCAGCAGCTTGGCACAGGTCCAGGATGGCTACACCTTC. Translation gives CASSLAQVQDGYTF. The J gene is TRBJ1-2, the V gene TRBV5-1, with D possibly matching TRBD1 (5 bases). CDR1 is SGHRS and CDR2 is YFSETQ in the germline V gene. This CDR3 has 14 residues. V lost 0 bases to trimming and J lost 6 bases, with 12 bases between them.